A single sample is the source of the 28 T cell receptor beta chains below, sequenced in a study of Graves' ophthalmopathy and Graves' hyperthyroidism. As the template, RNA transcripts were used to amplify TCR beta CDR3 regions. The first round was an RT-PCR with HTBI primers, and the second round was a multiplex PCR. TCRdb independently ran MiXCR on the multiplex PCR reads; one entry per CDR3 protein. The table includes roughly 400,000 distinct CDR3 sequences, about 17% detected once. Sequenced: peripheral blood. The origin of the receptors is a woman in her late teens or twenties with Graves' ophthalmopathy.

There are many counts of this clonotype. The chain carries TRBV6-1 and TRBJ1-3; 12 positions agree with TRBD1. Looked up from germline, CDR1 is MNHNS and CDR2 is SASEGT. V gave up 6 bases and J gave up 8 bases; unmatched junction bases: 8. The CDR3 has 15 residues. The CDR3 reads CASRGQGATVDTIYF. The CDR3 DNA reads as TGTGCCAGCAGGGGACAGGGGGCTACGGTGGACACCATATATTTT.

This clonotype was seen ten or more times. V gene TRBV28 combines with J gene TRBJ1-1; D possibly corresponds to TRBD1 (5 bases). V was cut by 7 bases and J by 5 bases, with 20 bases left in between. CDR3 size: 15 residues. Looked up from germline, CDR1 is MDHEN and CDR2 is SYDVKM. DNA of the CDR3: TGTGCCAGCATCTCGACTGGGGCGGGAGGGACTGAAGCTTTCTTT. This sequence encodes CASISTGAGGTEAFF.

This clonotype was observed at least ten times. The V and J genes are TRBV5-5 and TRBJ2-5, with TRBD2 matching 10 bases. The germline V gene encodes CDR1 SGHKS and CDR2 YYEKEE (reference sequence). The CDR3 length is 16 residues. Unmatched junction bases numbered 10, after V lost 1 base and J lost 7 bases. The CDR3 spells CASSLSSGGGSGTQYF. The CDR3 DNA reads TGTGCCAGCAGCTTGTCTAGCGGGGGCGGGAGTGGGACCCAGTACTTC.

This clonotype has at least ten counts. CDR3 protein: CASSERGGEGNEQFF. The CDR3 DNA reads TGTGCCAGCAGTGAAAGAGGGGGCGAAGGCAATGAGCAGTTCTTC. The V call is TRBV6-1, the J call TRBJ2-1; 7 nucleotides agree with TRBD1. CDR1 MNHNS and CDR2 SASEGT come from the germline V gene. This CDR3 is built from 15 residues. V gave up 2 bases and J gave up 6 bases; unmatched junction bases: 7.

This clonotype was picked up a small number of times. This chain uses TRBV27 with TRBJ2-7; 12 bases are a match to TRBD2. CDR3 length: 12 residues. Trimming took 8 bases from V and 10 from J; bases not matched to a gene: 6. The germline V gene encodes CDR1 MNHEY and CDR2 SMNVEV (reference sequence). The CDR3 nucleotides read TGTGCCAGCGGCTTGACTAGCGGGAGCCAGTACTTC. It translates to CASGLTSGSQYF.

This clonotype occurred many times. The chain carries TRBV6-1 and TRBJ1-1, with D unresolved. The CDR3 covers 12 residues. With 6 bases removed from V and 5 bases from J, the gap between germline ends came to 10 bases. Per germline, CDR1 MNHNS and CDR2 SASEGT. CDR3 nucleotide sequence: TGTGCCAGCAGCCCCGGCTGGACTGAAGCTTTCTTT. This sequence encodes CASSPGWTEAFF.

This clonotype has just a few counts. The V gene is TRBV7-3, the J gene TRBJ2-5; 9 positions agree with TRBD1. CDR3 length: 15 residues. From germline, CDR1 is SGHTA and CDR2 FQGTGA. The V gene end was trimmed by 2 bases and the J gene end by 5 bases; junction bases not matched to a gene: 6. CDR3 amino acids: CASSLGQGIDETQYF. DNA for the CDR3: TGTGCCAGCAGCTTAGGACAGGGGATTGACGAGACCCAGTACTTC.

This clonotype was observed many times. This chain connects TRBV12-3 or TRBV12-4 to TRBJ1-2, with a weak D call TRBD1 (6 bases). Trimming removed 1 base from V and 4 bases from J, with 16 bases in between. This CDR3 is 16 amino acids long. In nucleotides, the CDR3 is TGTGCCAGCAGTTTAGGGACAGTCCCCCTGGGCTATGGCTACACCTTC. Translating gives CASSLGTVPLGYGYTF.

This clonotype was counted many times. The V and J genes are TRBV19 and TRBJ1-5, with D possibly being TRBD1 (5 bases). In germline, CDR1 is LNHDA, CDR2 SQIVND (reference sequence). CDR3 length: 13 amino acids. V lost 5 bases and J 12 bases, leaving 17 bases between the germline ends. CDR3 sequence reads: CASSDFPGPGQHF. Here the CDR3 DNA reads TGTGCCAGTAGTGATTTTCCGGGACCGGGCCAGCATTTT.

This clonotype was seen at least ten times. The junction and the germline gene differ at one end; a read error may be behind it. The genes are TRBV7-2 and TRBJ1-5, with D unclear. This CDR3 has 15 residues. Germline assignment: CDR1 SGHTA and CDR2 FQGNSA. The CDR3 region is CASSPLGDSNRPQHF. The DNA of the CDR3 is TGTGCCAGCAGCCCCCTTGGGGATAGCAATCGGCCCCAGCATTTT.

A note on this clonotype: This may be a read error, as it is one base from a much larger clone. Because the CDR3's place on the DNA is in doubt, the DNA is left out and the CDR3 is given as listed by TCRdb. The chain combines TRBV4-2 with TRBJ2-4; TRBD2 is the table's D call, not checked against the DNA. Germline loops: CDR1 LGHNA, CDR2 YNFKEQ. The CDR3 length is 16 residues, termini included. The chain's CDR3 is CASSQVGGGAKNIKYF.

The chain joins TRBV18 to TRBJ1-6; D uncertain. There are 15 residues in the CDR3. Germline-derived CDR1 and CDR2 are KGHSH and LQKENI. V was trimmed by 3 bases and J by 6 bases, leaving 12 bases between them. The CDR3 coding sequence is TGTGCCAGCTCACCGGAAAAGCTTCTTAATTCACCCCTCCACTTT. It translates to CASSPEKLLNSPLHF.

This clonotype was detected ten times or more. V is TRBV12-3 or TRBV12-4 and J is TRBJ2-2, with TRBD2 matching over 13 bases. V was pared by 4 bases and J by 4 bases, with 3 bases of the junction left unmatched. This CDR3 contains 16 residues. The CDR3 DNA sequence: TGTGCCAGCAGTTGGACTAGCGGGAGACGCACCGGGGAGCTGTTTTTT. Its translation is CASSWTSGRRTGELFF.

This clonotype occurred many times. The V gene is TRBV20-1, the J gene TRBJ2-5, with 7 bases lining up with TRBD2. Germline CDR1 is DFQATT and CDR2 is SNEGSKA (reference sequence). The CDR3 consists of 14 residues. V dropped 6 bases and J dropped 7; count of bases not matched to a gene: 14. Here the CDR3 reads CSARGVWTEGTQYF. As DNA, the CDR3 is TGCAGTGCCCGGGGGGTCTGGACCGAGGGGACCCAGTACTTC.

The gene calls are TRBV12-3 or TRBV12-4 and TRBJ1-6; perhaps TRBD1 as D (6 bases). This CDR3 spans 13 amino acids. The germline V and J ends were trimmed by 5 bases and 10 bases, with 12 bases remaining between them. CDR3 protein: CASSEQGASPLHF. Written as DNA, the CDR3 is TGTGCCAGCAGTGAACAGGGTGCCTCACCCCTCCACTTT.

The V and J genes are TRBV30 and TRBJ2-7; D is ambiguous. The germline V gene has CDR1 GTSNPN and CDR2 SVGIG (reference sequence). V was shortened by 2 bases and J by 6 bases, with 8 bases between the two germline ends. CDR3 size: 11 residues. This CDR3 reads CAWSTAAEQYF. CDR3 DNA sequence: TGTGCCTGGAGTACGGCGGCCGAGCAGTACTTC.

V gene TRBV6-5 combines with J gene TRBJ2-5; D is perhaps TRBD1 (6 bases). Trimming left V 0 bases short and J 4 bases short, with 18 bases between. The germline CDR1 and CDR2 sequences are MNHEY and SVGAGI. The CDR3 consists of 17 residues. CDR3 coding DNA: TGTGCCAGCAGTTACTCGATTTACCAGGGGAGCGGAGAGACCCAGTACTTC. This codes for CASSYSIYQGSGETQYF.

This clonotype was seen a handful of times. At one end, the junction sequence differs from germline, possibly due to a read error. The chain has TRBV6-2 or TRBV6-3 and TRBJ1-1; the D gene is possibly TRBD1 (5 bases). This CDR3 is 10 amino acids long. Germline V gene data show CDR1 as MNHEY and CDR2 as SVGEGT. CDR3 DNA: TGTGCCAGCTCCGGGGGTGAAGCTTCATTT. Protein sequence: CASSGGEASF.

This clonotype was counted ten times or more. V gene TRBV15 combines with J gene TRBJ1-1; no clear D. V gave up 2 bases and J gave up 2 bases, with 9 bases separating them. CDR1 and CDR2 (germline): LNHNV, YYDKDF (reference sequence). This CDR3 is 14 amino acids long. The CDR3 region is CATSRFDANTEAFF. The CDR3 nucleotides are TGTGCCACCAGCAGATTCGACGCTAACACTGAAGCTTTCTTT.

This clonotype was detected ten times or more. The rearrangement uses TRBV20-1 and TRBJ2-7; D is possibly TRBD2 (6 bases). The CDR3 has 15 amino acids. Looked up from germline, CDR1 is DFQATT and CDR2 is SNEGSKA (reference sequence). V was cut by 3 bases and J by 3 bases, with 18 bases left in between. CDR3: CSASTRGPSVYEQYF. CDR3 DNA: TGCAGTGCTAGTACGCGGGGCCCTTCGGTCTACGAGCAGTACTTC.

This clonotype appeared many times. CDR3 nucleotides: TGTGCCAGCAGCTTAAGACTCGGGACAAGGAACTATGGCTACACCTTC. This codes for CASSLRLGTRNYGYTF. This chain joins TRBV11-2 and TRBJ1-2; TRBD1 is a possible D gene (6 bases). Per the germline V gene, CDR1 is SGHAT and CDR2 is FQNNGV. Trimming stripped 2 bases from V and 2 bases from J, with 15 bases between. The CDR3 is made up of 16 amino acids.

This clonotype was seen repeatedly, ten times or more. The genes are TRBV6-1 and TRBJ2-2; TRBD1 aligns across 7 bases. The V gene's germline CDR1 is MNHNS and CDR2 SASEGT. With 6 bases clipped from V and 4 bases from J, the junction kept 5 bases outside the gene matches. This CDR3 is 14 amino acids long. CDR3 amino acids: CASRRDSGTGELFF. CDR3 DNA: TGTGCCAGCAGACGGGACAGTGGCACCGGGGAGCTGTTTTTT.

This clonotype was picked up many times. The rearrangement uses TRBV10-3 and TRBJ2-3; D perhaps matches TRBD2 (6 bases). From germline, CDR1 is ENHRY and CDR2 SYGVKD. V was pared by 5 bases and J by 0 bases, with 12 bases between. The CDR3 is 15 residues long. As DNA, the CDR3 is TGTGCCATCAGTTTGGGGGGACCAAGCACAGATACGCAGTATTTT. This sequence encodes CAISLGGPSTDTQYF.

This clonotype was counted many times. This chain links TRBV20-1 with TRBJ1-2; 8 bases line up with TRBD1. Germline values: CDR1 DFQATT, CDR2 SNEGSKA (reference sequence). The V gene end was trimmed by 4 bases and the J gene end by 3 bases; junction bases not matched to a gene: 10. The CDR3 length is 15 residues. CDR3 in amino acids: CSAMHPGGGYYGYTF. The DNA of the CDR3 is TGCAGTGCTATGCACCCAGGGGGCGGCTACTATGGCTACACCTTC.

This clonotype appeared many times. The chain joins TRBV11-3 to TRBJ1-1, with a possible D match to TRBD1 (6 bases). V lost 5 bases and J 6 bases, leaving 13 bases between the germline ends. The CDR3 totals 13 residues. CDR1 is SGHNT and CDR2 is YENEEA in the germline V gene. CDR3: CASSPRDTAEAFF. CDR3 in DNA: TGTGCCAGCAGCCCCCGGGACACTGCTGAAGCTTTCTTT.

The sample holds many counts of this clonotype. V usage is TRBV27 and J usage is TRBJ2-5; no firm D call. V lost 9 bases and J lost 5, with 22 bases in between. This CDR3 region has 15 residues. Germline CDR1 and CDR2: MNHEY and SMNVEV (reference sequence). The CDR3 DNA follows: TGTGCCAGGTTACCTCTATTGTATCCCAAGGAGACCCAGTACTTC. It is translated as CARLPLLYPKETQYF.

Many counts were recorded for this clonotype. CDR3 protein: CASSYPKTGGRYEQYF. The CDR3 nucleotides are TGTGCCAGCAGTTACCCTAAGACAGGGGGTAGGTACGAGCAGTACTTC. The chain carries TRBV6-5 and TRBJ2-7, with TRBD1 identical over 9 bases. The V segment lost 2 bases and the J segment 4 bases; nucleotides outside the gene matches: 9. The germline CDR1 and CDR2 sequences are MNHEY and SVGAGI. This CDR3 has 16 amino acids.

This clonotype was observed at least ten times. This sequence joins TRBV30 and TRBJ1-6; a weak D match, TRBD1 (5 bases). V was shortened by 0 bases and J by 10 bases, with 13 bases between the two germline ends. Germline values: CDR1 GTSNPN, CDR2 SVGIG (reference sequence). The CDR3 extends over 14 amino acids. CDR3 nucleotide sequence: TGTGCCTGGAGTGTAAGGGGAAATGGGTCACCCCTCCACTTT. This translates into CAWSVRGNGSPLHF.